These 9 T cell receptor beta chains were sequenced from one sample in a study of early stage breast cancer tumors. Profiled with immunoSEQ multiplex PCR; TCRdb holds only in-frame clones, not every one. The sample lists about 31,000 clones, around 75% occurring once. Sequencing was carried out using breast tumor tissue. The source is a person aged 25 to 39 with breast cancer.

J is TRBJ1-2 and V is TRBV2; D is ambiguous. The V end was cut by 4 bases, the J end by 2 bases, with 17 bases between. This CDR3 comprises 16 residues. In germline, CDR1 is SNHLY, CDR2 FYNNEI. The CDR3: CASSGMRLSLNYGYTF. The DNA for the CDR3 is TGTGCCAGCAGTGGAATGCGGTTGTCATTGAACTATGGCTACACCTTC.

The chain couples TRBV5-4 to TRBJ2-4; the match to TRBD1 covers 8 bases. The CDR3 sequence is 16 residues long. J was trimmed by 1 base and V by 4 bases; bases with no gene match: 7. CDR1 and CDR2 (germline): SGHNT, YYREEE (reference sequence). In DNA, the CDR3 is TGTGCCAGCAGCCCGGACAGGGTAGGGGCCAAAAACATTCAGTACTTC. Residues: CASSPDRVGAKNIQYF.

The chain recombines TRBV27 with TRBJ2-2, with D possibly matching TRBD2 (6 bases). Germline V CDR1 and CDR2: MNHEY, SMNVEV (reference sequence). The CDR3 extends over 17 amino acids. V was trimmed by 2 bases and J by 5 bases, leaving 18 bases between them. For the CDR3, the DNA is TGTGCCAGCAGTTTAGGCCGCCCGGGACTCCCGACCGGGGAGCTGTTTTTT. It translates to CASSLGRPGLPTGELFF.

This clone came up a few times. The chain employs TRBV7-2 and TRBJ1-2, with 9 bases fitting TRBD1. Germline V gives CDR1 SGHTA, CDR2 FQGNSA. Trimming took 5 bases from V and 8 from J; bases not matched to a gene: 9. The CDR3 covers 14 residues. The CDR3 DNA follows: TGTGCCAGCAGCCGGGTGGGACAGGGTGAGGGCTACACCTTC. Its translation: CASSRVGQGEGYTF.

The gene calls are TRBV27 and TRBJ2-1; tentative D call: TRBD2 (7 bases). The V end was cut by 3 bases, the J end by 2 bases, with 8 bases between. Per the germline V gene, CDR1 is MNHEY and CDR2 is SMNVEV (reference sequence). The CDR3 covers 14 residues. This CDR3 reads CASSLGGPYNEQFF. The CDR3 DNA is TGTGCCAGCAGTTTGGGGGGGCCCTACAATGAGCAGTTCTTC.

The chain joins TRBV19 to TRBJ2-3; D may match TRBD1 or TRBD2 (6 bases each). V was trimmed by 3 bases and J by 6 bases, leaving 19 bases between them. Per germline, CDR1 LNHDA and CDR2 SQIVND (reference sequence). The CDR3 runs to 16 residues. The CDR3 bases are TGTGCCAGTAGTATGGGTATCGGGGGCGTAGGGGATACGCAGTATTTT. Residues: CASSMGIGGVGDTQYF.

This sequence joins TRBV5-6 and TRBJ2-7; 7 positions agree with TRBD2. The CDR3 is 18 amino acids. Germline-derived CDR1 and CDR2 are SGHDT and YYEEEE. With 4 bases clipped from V and 0 bases from J, the junction kept 16 bases outside the gene matches. The CDR3 sequence: CASSHSVGRERSSYEQYF. The CDR3 nucleotides are TGTGCCAGCAGCCACAGTGTAGGGCGGGAGAGGAGCTCCTACGAGCAGTACTTC.

The sample holds a few counts of this clone. The chain employs TRBV21-1 and TRBJ1-2. TRBV21-1 is a documented pseudogene. CDR3 size: 15 residues. The chain's CDR3 is CASTPKGGPGVGYTF. The CDR3 region has the DNA TGTGCCAGCACCCCCAAGGGAGGGCCTGGGGTTGGCTACACCTTC.

The chain carries TRBV19 and TRBJ1-2; D might be TRBD1 (5 bases). Per germline, CDR1 LNHDA and CDR2 SQIVND (reference sequence). The CDR3 contains 15 residues. Trimming took off 3 bases at V and 4 bases at J, with 15 bases between the two ends. DNA of the CDR3: TGTGCCAGTAGTATCGGAACAGGCCCCCTCTATGGCTACACCTTC. It specifies CASSIGTGPLYGYTF.